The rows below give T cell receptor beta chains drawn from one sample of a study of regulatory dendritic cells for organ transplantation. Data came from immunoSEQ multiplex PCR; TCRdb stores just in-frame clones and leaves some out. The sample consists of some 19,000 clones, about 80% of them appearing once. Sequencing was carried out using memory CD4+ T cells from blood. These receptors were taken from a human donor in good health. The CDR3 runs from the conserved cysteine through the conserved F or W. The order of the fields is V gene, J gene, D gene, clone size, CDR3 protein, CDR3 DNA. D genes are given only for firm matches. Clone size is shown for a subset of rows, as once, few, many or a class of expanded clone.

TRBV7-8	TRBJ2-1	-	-	CASSFRSRGNYNEQFF	TGTGCCAGCAGTTTCAGGAGCCGGGGGAACTACAATGAGCAGTTCTTC
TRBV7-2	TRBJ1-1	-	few	CASSTQGTNTEAFF	TGTGCCAGCAGCACACAGGGAACGAACACTGAAGCTTTCTTT
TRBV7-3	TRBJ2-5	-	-	CASSLREGETQYF	TGTGCCAGCAGCCTCAGGGAAGGGGAGACCCAGTACTTC
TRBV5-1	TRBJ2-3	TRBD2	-	CASSLILGGGQHNADTQYF	TGCGCCAGCAGCTTGATATTAGGCGGGGGGCAACATAACGCAGATACGCAGTATTTT
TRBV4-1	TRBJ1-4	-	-	CASSQEREGVHEKLFF	TGCGCCAGCAGCCAAGAGAGGGAGGGAGTTCATGAAAAACTGTTTTTT
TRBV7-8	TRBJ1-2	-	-	CASSLTNLQVGYTF	TGTGCCAGCAGCTTAACCAATTTGCAGGTTGGCTACACCTTC
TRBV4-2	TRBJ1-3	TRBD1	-	CASSPNRGRAGNTIYF	TGTGCCAGCAGCCCGAACAGGGGGCGCGCCGGAAACACCATATATTTT
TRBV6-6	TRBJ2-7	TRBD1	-	CASSNRGPYEQYF	TGTGCCAGCAGCAACAGGGGGCCCTACGAGCAGTACTTC
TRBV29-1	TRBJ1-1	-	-	CSVSRVNTEAFF	TGCAGCGTAAGCAGGGTCAACACTGAAGCTTTCTTT
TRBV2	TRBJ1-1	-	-	CASSEQGGLVGTEAFF	TGTGCCAGCAGTGAACAGGGAGGTTTAGTGGGGACTGAAGCTTTCTTT
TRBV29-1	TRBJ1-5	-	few	CSARHDRNQPQHF	TGCAGCGCCCGACACGACCGCAATCAGCCCCAGCATTTT
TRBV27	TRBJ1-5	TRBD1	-	CASRRTGEYQPQHF	TGTGCCAGCAGGCGGACAGGGGAGTATCAGCCCCAGCATTTT
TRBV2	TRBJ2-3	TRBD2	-	CASSAWRGKADTQYF	TGTGCCAGCAGTGCATGGCGGGGGAAGGCAGATACGCAGTATTTT
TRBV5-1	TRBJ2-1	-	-	CASSLARGQAEQFF	TGCGCCAGCAGCTTGGCCAGGGGTCAAGCTGAGCAGTTCTTC
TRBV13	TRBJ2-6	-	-	CASSPPGHPFSGANVLTF	TGTGCCAGCAGTCCACCGGGACATCCTTTCTCTGGGGCCAACGTCCTGACTTTC
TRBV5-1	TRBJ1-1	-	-	CASFRGGTGNTEAFF	TGCGCCAGCTTCCGGGGGGGGACGGGAAACACTGAAGCTTTCTTT
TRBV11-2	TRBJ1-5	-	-	CASSHSGGGLGNQPQHF	TGTGCCAGCAGCCATTCGGGGGGAGGGCTCGGCAATCAGCCCCAGCATTTT
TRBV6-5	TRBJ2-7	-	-	CASSAGPSQQYF	TGTGCCAGCAGCGCTGGCCCTTCCCAGCAGTACTTC
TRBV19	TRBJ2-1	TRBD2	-	CASALAGSGGYNEQFF	TGTGCCAGCGCCCTGGCCGGTAGCGGGGGATACAATGAGCAGTTCTTC
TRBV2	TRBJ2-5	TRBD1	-	CASSVDRGRETQYF	TGTGCCAGCAGTGTAGACAGGGGGCGGGAGACCCAGTACTTC
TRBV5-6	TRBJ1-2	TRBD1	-	CASRPDRGLYGYTF	TGTGCCAGCAGGCCCGACAGGGGGCTCTATGGCTACACCTTC
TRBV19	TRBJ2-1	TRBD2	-	CASSMYPSGGPRGEFF	TGTGCCAGTAGTATGTACCCTAGCGGGGGCCCCCGAGGGGAGTTCTTC
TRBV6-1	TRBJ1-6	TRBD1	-	CASSEGTGNVSPLHF	TGTGCCAGCAGTGAAGGGACAGGGAATGTCTCACCCCTCCACTTT
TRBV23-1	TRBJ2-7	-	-	CASSLRGHEQYF	TGCGCCAGCAGTCTGCGGGGCCACGAGCAGTACTTC
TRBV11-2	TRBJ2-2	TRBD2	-	CASRQTSGGTGELFF	TGTGCCAGCAGGCAGACTAGCGGGGGGACCGGGGAGCTGTTTTTT
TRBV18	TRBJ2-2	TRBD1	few	CASSPQGANTGELFF	TGTGCCAGCTCACCCCAGGGGGCTAACACCGGGGAGCTGTTTTTT
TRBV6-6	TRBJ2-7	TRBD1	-	CASSFRTGRYEQYF	TGTGCCAGCAGTTTCCGGACAGGGAGGTACGAGCAGTACTTC
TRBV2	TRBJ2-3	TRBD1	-	CASREGTASLTDTQYF	TGTGCCAGCAGAGAGGGGACAGCCAGTCTCACAGATACGCAGTATTTT
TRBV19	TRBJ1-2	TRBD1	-	CASSTATGGSYGYTF	TGTGCCAGTAGTACGGCCACAGGGGGGTCATATGGCTACACCTTC
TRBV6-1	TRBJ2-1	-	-	CASALHEINEQFF	TGTGCCAGCGCCCTTCATGAGATCAATGAGCAGTTCTTC
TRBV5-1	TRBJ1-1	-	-	CASSPEEPGWTEAFF	TGCGCCAGCAGCCCCGAGGAACCGGGTTGGACTGAAGCTTTCTTT
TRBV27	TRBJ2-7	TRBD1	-	CASSSITGGSYEQYF	TGTGCCAGCAGTTCCATTACAGGGGGCTCCTACGAGCAGTACTTC
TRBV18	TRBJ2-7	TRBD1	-	CASSTGQGTYEQYF	TGTGCCAGCTCGACGGGACAGGGGACCTACGAGCAGTACTTC
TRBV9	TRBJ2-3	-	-	CASSVRQRSTDTQYF	TGTGCCAGCAGCGTGCGGCAGCGGAGCACAGATACGCAGTATTTT
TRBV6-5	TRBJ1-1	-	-	CASLTGGAEAFF	TGTGCCAGCTTGACGGGCGGGGCTGAAGCTTTCTTT
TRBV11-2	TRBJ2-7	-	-	CASSSSPDSSYEQYF	TGTGCCAGCAGCTCATCTCCCGACAGCTCCTACGAGCAGTACTTC
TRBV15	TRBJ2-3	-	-	CATSTQRGGPTDTQYF	TGTGCCACCAGCACCCAGAGGGGGGGGCCCACAGATACGCAGTATTTT
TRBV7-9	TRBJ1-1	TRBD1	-	CASSIIPTGGNTEAFF	TGTGCCAGCAGCATAATCCCGACAGGGGGAAACACTGAAGCTTTCTTT
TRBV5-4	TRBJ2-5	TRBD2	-	CASSFRLAGQETQYF	TGTGCCAGCAGCTTTCGACTAGCGGGTCAAGAGACCCAGTACTTC
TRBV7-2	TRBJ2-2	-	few	CASSLYAGELFF	TGTGCCAGCAGCTTATATGCCGGGGAGCTGTTTTTT
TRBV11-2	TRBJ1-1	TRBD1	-	CASSYGGRQGNTEAFF	TGTGCCAGCAGCTATGGGGGGAGACAGGGGAACACTGAAGCTTTCTTT